This T cell receptor beta chain was profiled in a study of PD-1 blockade in classical Hodgkin lymphoma. The data were produced by immunoSEQ multiplex PCR, yet TCRdb's version contains in-frame clones alone and is incomplete. The data contain 34,000 or so clones, about 93% of them singletons. The germline V gene encodes CDR1 MGHRA and CDR2 YSYEKL. Trimming pared 3 bases from V and 4 bases from J, leaving 10 bases between. The length of the CDR3 is 14 residues. This sample's time point: cycle 4 day 1 (C4D1), after about 6 weeks of nivolumab. Brentuximab vedotin exposure varied among the patients, all of whom had relapsed after autologous stem cell transplantation. Magnetic negative selection of thawed PBMCs was the method by which CD4+ T cells were purified.

The V and J genes are TRBV4-1 and TRBJ1-3; tentatively, D is TRBD1 (5 bases). This clonotype was obtained from a human donor with classical Hodgkin lymphoma. This sample comprised CD4+ T cells from blood, obtained before the fourth cycle of nivolumab. The CDR3 loop reads CASSHPGLGNTIYF. As DNA, the CDR3 is TGCGCCAGCAGCCACCCGGGGCTCGGAAACACCATATATTTT.